The following is a T cell receptor (beta chain) sequence with its context. As processed by the authors: Scientists estimated how many nucleated cells there were by amplifying reference gene primers. Profiled with immunoSEQ multiplex PCR; TCRdb holds only in-frame clones, not every one. V and J calls and clone size follow that table, whereas D and trimming were derived from the DNA. This table has 140,000 or so clones, approximately 80% appearing once. This specimen belongs to a study of blood T cell repertoires in COVID-19. Study-wide context: Samples representing acute and convalescent COVID-19 were sourced from the United States, Italy and Spain. In each case, the material was cDNA or gDNA derived from T cells, B-cell-depleted T cells, or PBMCs.

The V gene's germline CDR1 is MGHDK and CDR2 SYGVNS. The CDR3 totals 17 residues. Trimming at V came to 5 bases and at J to 4 bases, leaving 12 bases not matched to a gene. J is TRBJ2-2 and V is TRBV25-1, with 8 bases aligning to TRBD2. This clonotype was sampled from a man aged 50-60 years with acute or convalescent COVID-19. Sequenced input: peripheral blood. CDR3 region: CASSTLGGGGGTGELFF. For the CDR3, the DNA is TGTGCCAGCAGTACACTCGGGGGGGGCGGCGGCACCGGGGAGCTGTTTTTT.